This is a list of T cell receptor beta chains from one sample in a study of T cell responses to AZD1222 COVID-19 vaccine. Data came from immunoSEQ multiplex PCR; TCRdb stores just in-frame clones and leaves some out. The table includes 150,000 to 200,000 clones, roughly 92% detected once. The sequences come from peripheral blood, collected on day 0 of AZD1222 vaccination. Source of these receptors: an adult in good health. The CDR3 runs from the conserved cysteine through the conserved F or W. A D gene is named only where the DNA matches it firmly. Part of the rows lack a size; the others show once, few, many or a class for expanded clones.

j_call v_call d_call clone_size cdr3_aa cdr3_nt
TRBJ1-1 TRBV6-4 - - CARPGAMNTEAFF TGTGCCCGGCCGGGGGCGATGAACACTGAAGCTTTCTTT
TRBJ1-4 TRBV30 - - CAWSGNGLNEKLFF TGTGCCTGGAGTGGTAACGGCCTTAATGAAAAACTGTTTTTT
TRBJ2-5 TRBV19 TRBD1 - CASSIVRTGLETQYF TGTGCCAGTAGTATAGTAAGGACAGGGTTAGAGACCCAGTACTTC
TRBJ1-4 TRBV10-3 - once CAISDFNEKLFF TGTGCCATCAGTGACTTTAATGAAAAACTGTTTTTT
TRBJ2-2 TRBV9 - - CASSVGAGAVTGELFF TGTGCCAGCAGCGTAGGGGCAGGGGCGGTCACCGGGGAGCTGTTTTTT
TRBJ2-5 TRBV4-2 - - CASSQAGDAETQYF TGTGCCAGCAGCCAAGCGGGGGACGCAGAGACCCAGTACTTC
TRBJ1-1 TRBV12-3/TRBV12-4 - few CASSLGKNTEAFF TGTGCCAGCAGTTTGGGGAAGAACACTGAAGCTTTCTTT
TRBJ2-6 TRBV27 - - CASKLSGANVLTF TGTGCCAGCAAACTGTCTGGGGCCAACGTCCTGACTTTC
TRBJ1-5 TRBV21-1 - - CASSNQGRGNQPQHF TGTGCCAGCAGCAACCAGGGAAGGGGCAATCAGCCCCAGCATTTT
TRBJ2-2 TRBV11-2 - - CASSLGTVNTGELFF TGTGCCAGCAGCTTAGGGACGGTGAACACCGGGGAGCTGTTTTTT
TRBJ1-1 TRBV5-1 - - CASSLGGREAFF TGCGCCAGCAGCTTGGGAGGACGCGAAGCTTTCTTT
TRBJ1-5 TRBV25-1 - - CASSEGGNQPQHF TGTGCCAGCAGTGAAGGTGGGAATCAGCCCCAGCATTTT
TRBJ2-6 TRBV11-2 - - CASRYAGANVLTF TGTGCCAGCAGGTACGCTGGGGCCAACGTCCTGACTTTC
TRBJ1-2 TRBV7-2 - - CASSLDGPGEYGYTF TGTGCCAGCAGCTTAGATGGGCCAGGGGAATATGGCTACACCTTC
TRBJ2-1 TRBV7-2 TRBD2 - CASSLAPSGRNEQFF TGTGCCAGCAGCTTAGCGCCTAGCGGGAGAAATGAGCAGTTCTTC
TRBJ2-1 TRBV3-1/TRBV3-2 - - CASSQDSLGNEQFF TGTGCCAGCAGCCAAGATAGCCTGGGGAATGAGCAGTTCTTC
TRBJ2-2 TRBV3-1/TRBV3-2 - - CASSQGTNTGELFF TGTGCCAGCAGCCAAGGGACCAACACCGGGGAGCTGTTTTTT
TRBJ1-1 TRBV6-5 - - CASRTGRIGNTEAFF TGTGCCAGCAGGACGGGGAGGATCGGGAACACTGAAGCTTTCTTT
TRBJ1-4 TRBV25-1 - - CASSSYSGGEKLFF TGTGCCAGCAGTTCGTATAGCGGGGGAGAAAAACTGTTTTTT
TRBJ1-5 TRBV6-1 - - CASSEQAQNQPQHF TGTGCCAGCAGTGAACAGGCCCAGAATCAGCCCCAGCATTTT
TRBJ1-4 TRBV7-8 - - CASSFSTGTNEKLFF TGTGCCAGCAGCTTTAGTACAGGGACTAATGAAAAACTGTTTTTT
TRBJ2-1 TRBV7-9 - - CASSQTGGDEQFF TGTGCCAGCAGCCAGACAGGAGGAGATGAGCAGTTCTTC
TRBJ1-6 TRBV2 - - CASIPPVLQGLNSPLHF TGTGCCAGCATTCCCCCGGTCCTGCAGGGGCTTAATTCACCCCTCCACTTT
TRBJ2-3 TRBV9 TRBD2 - CASSVAAGGPDTQYF TGTGCCAGCAGCGTAGCAGCGGGGGGGCCTGATACGCAGTATTTT
TRBJ1-5 TRBV7-2 - - CASSRLGVSNQPQHF TGTGCCAGCAGCCGGTTAGGGGTTAGCAATCAGCCCCAGCATTTT
TRBJ2-2 TRBV3-1/TRBV3-2 - - CASSQVGGNTGELFF TGTGCCAGCAGCCAGGTTGGGGGGAACACCGGGGAGCTGTTTTTT
TRBJ2-1 TRBV19 - - CASSAWGAAYEQFF TGTGCCAGTAGTGCGTGGGGGGCGGCGTATGAGCAGTTCTTC
TRBJ2-1 TRBV2 TRBD1 - CAGQGSYNEQFF TGTGCCGGACAGGGTTCCTACAATGAGCAGTTCTTC
TRBJ2-1 TRBV7-9 TRBD1 - CASSPLKRDSAYNEQFF TGTGCCAGCAGCCCATTAAAACGGGACAGCGCGTACAATGAGCAGTTCTTC
TRBJ1-2 TRBV7-8 TRBD1 - CASSEGGVYGYTF TGTGCCAGCAGCGAAGGGGGCGTCTATGGCTACACCTTC
TRBJ1-5 TRBV5-6 - - CASSTGSGNQPQHF TGTGCCAGCAGCACAGGGTCCGGCAATCAGCCCCAGCATTTT
TRBJ2-2 TRBV7-2 - few CASSLGRANTGELFF TGTGCCAGCAGCTTAGGCCGGGCGAACACCGGGGAGCTGTTTTTT
TRBJ1-1 TRBV7-3 - few CASSNRQDLREAFF TGTGCCAGCAGCAACCGACAGGACCTCCGTGAAGCTTTCTTT
TRBJ2-1 TRBV12-5 - - CASAPSGINEQFF TGTGCTAGTGCCCCATCAGGGATCAATGAGCAGTTCTTC